This T cell receptor (beta chain) stems from a study of blood T cell repertoires in COVID-19. Repertoires were generated with immunoSEQ multiplex PCR, while TCRdb's copy carries only in-frame clones and drops some. The table includes 45,000 to 60,000 clones, around 78% detected once. The V gene's germline CDR1 is SNHLY and CDR2 FYNNEI. The CDR3 loop spans 15 amino acids. Concerning this clone: At one end, the junction sequence differs from germline, possibly due to a read error.

This clonotype originated in a human donor with active or convalescent COVID-19. The donor label of this sample is uncertain. The sample taken for sequencing was peripheral blood. The V and J genes are TRBV2 and TRBJ2-7; 8 bases agree with TRBD1. CDR3 in DNA: TGTGCCAGCACTGAACAGGGACAGGCCTCCTACGAGCAGTACTTC. Translating it yields CASTEQGQASYEQYF.